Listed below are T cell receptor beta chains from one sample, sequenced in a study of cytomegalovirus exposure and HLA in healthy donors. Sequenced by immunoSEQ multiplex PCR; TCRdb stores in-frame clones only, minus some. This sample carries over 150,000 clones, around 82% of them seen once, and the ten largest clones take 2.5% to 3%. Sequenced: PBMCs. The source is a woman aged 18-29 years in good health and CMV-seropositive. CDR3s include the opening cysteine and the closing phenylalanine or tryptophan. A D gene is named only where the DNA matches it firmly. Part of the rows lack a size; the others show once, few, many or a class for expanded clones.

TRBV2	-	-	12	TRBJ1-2	TGTGCCACGTCACAGGGAGCAAGCGGCTACACCTTC	CATSQGASGYTF
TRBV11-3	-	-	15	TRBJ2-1	TGTGCCAGCAGCGCATATAGCGGAAGCGACAATGAGCAGTTCTTC	CASSAYSGSDNEQFF
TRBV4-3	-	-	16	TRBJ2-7	TGCGCCAGCAGCCAAGATCCGACAGAAATCCCTTACGAGCAGTACTTC	CASSQDPTEIPYEQYF
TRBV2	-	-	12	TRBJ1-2	TGTGCCAGCGGTGTCCAGGGTGGTGGCTACACCTTC	CASGVQGGGYTF
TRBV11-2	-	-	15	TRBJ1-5	TGTGCCAGCAGCTTAGATGGGGCGGGGGCCCAGCCCCAGCATTTT	CASSLDGAGAQPQHF
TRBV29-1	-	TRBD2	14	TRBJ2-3	TGCAGCGTTGCCGGGACTAGCGGGGGAGATACGCAGTATTTT	CSVAGTSGGDTQYF
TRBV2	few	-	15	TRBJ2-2	TGTGCCAGCAGTGTGGGCAGGGGATGGACCGGGGAGCTGTTTTTT	CASSVGRGWTGELFF
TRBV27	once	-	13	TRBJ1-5	TGTGCCAGCAGTTTACAGGGCCAGCAGCCCCAGCATTTT	CASSLQGQQPQHF
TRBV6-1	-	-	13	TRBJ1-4	TGTGCCAGCAGTGATACAGGGAATGAAAAACTGTTTTTT	CASSDTGNEKLFF
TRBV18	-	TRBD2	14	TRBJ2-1	TGTGCCAGCTCAACACGGACTAGTTCAGATGAGCAGTTCTTC	CASSTRTSSDEQFF
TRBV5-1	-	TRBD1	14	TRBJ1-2	TGCGCCAGCAGGGAGACAGGGGGCGCGGATGGCTACACCTTC	CASRETGGADGYTF
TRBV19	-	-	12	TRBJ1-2	TGTGCCGGGAGACACGGACGTGGTGGCTACACCTTC	CAGRHGRGGYTF
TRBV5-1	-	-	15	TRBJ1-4	TGCGCCAGCAGCTTGGCAGGACAAACTAATGAAAAACTGTTTTTT	CASSLAGQTNEKLFF
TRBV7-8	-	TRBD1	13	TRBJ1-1	TGTGCCAGCAGCTTAAACAGGGGCACTGAAGCTTTCTTT	CASSLNRGTEAFF
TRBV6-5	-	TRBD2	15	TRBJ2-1	TGTGCCAGCAGTTACGATGTATGGGGGGGGAAAGAGCAGTTCTTC	CASSYDVWGGKEQFF